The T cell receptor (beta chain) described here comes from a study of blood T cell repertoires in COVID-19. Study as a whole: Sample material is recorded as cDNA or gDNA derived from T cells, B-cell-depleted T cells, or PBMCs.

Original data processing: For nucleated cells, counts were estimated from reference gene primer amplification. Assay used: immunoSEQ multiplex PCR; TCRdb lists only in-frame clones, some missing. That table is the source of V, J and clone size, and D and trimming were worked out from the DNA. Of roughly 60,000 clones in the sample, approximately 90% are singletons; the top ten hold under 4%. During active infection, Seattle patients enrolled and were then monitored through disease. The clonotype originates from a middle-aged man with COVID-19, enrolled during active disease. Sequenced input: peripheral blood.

The chain's CDR3 is CAWSDTGISPLHF. The CDR3 nucleotides are TGTGCCTGGAGTGACACAGGGATTTCACCCCTCCACTTT. This chain links TRBV30 with TRBJ1-6, with D possibly TRBD1 on 6 matching bases. CDR3 length: 13 amino acids. The V end lost 1 base, the J end lost 9 bases, and 10 bases lay between the germline ends. In germline, CDR1 is GTSNPN, CDR2 SVGIG (reference sequence).